This T cell receptor (beta chain) emerged from a study of graft-versus-host responses after intestinal transplantation. The study's findings and limits: Clonal ratios of graft-versus-host to host-versus-graft in allografts were high for patients exhibiting graft-donor T cell macrochimerism. Recipient marrow contained GvH clones, some of which appeared first in ileum or blood.

Measured with immunoSEQ multiplex PCR; TCRdb has only the in-frame clones, and not every one. Here the sample spans 80,000 to 95,000 clones, roughly 91% being singletons. This clone was detected only once. No antigen is known for it. The CDR3 contains 14 residues. V shed 1 base, J shed 8 bases, and the junction held 5 bases outside the gene matches. Germline V gives CDR1 SGHNT, CDR2 YYREEE (reference sequence). This TCR was sampled from a human donor who received an intestinal transplant. The chain uses TRBV5-4 and TRBJ2-1; 8 bases are a match to TRBD2. Source: unstimulated CD8+ T cells sorted from spleen or lymph node cells, taken before intestinal transplant. The DNA for the CDR3 is TGTGCCAGCAGCTTGAACGGGGGGGCCTATGAGCAGTTCTTC. Translating it yields CASSLNGGAYEQFF.